A selection of T cell receptor beta chains follows, all from one sample in a study of blood T cell repertoires in COVID-19. Sequenced by immunoSEQ multiplex PCR; TCRdb stores in-frame clones only, minus some. The table has around 310,000 clones, over 75% seen once; the top ten hold nearly 7%. Sequencing input: peripheral blood. All receptors derive from a woman in her 30s with COVID-19, enrolled during active disease. Both conserved end residues are part of each CDR3. The D gene is left open where the match is weak. A row's size may be missing; if present it is once, few, many or a size class.

size	V	D	J	DNA	CDR3
.	TRBV27	TRBD1	TRBJ2-3	TGTGCCAGCGGGACAGGGAACCGCGCAGATACGCAGTATTTT	CASGTGNRADTQYF
.	TRBV7-7	.	TRBJ1-3	TGTGCTAGCAGCTCCCGGGACAACGGAAACACCATATATTTT	CASSSRDNGNTIYF
.	TRBV28	.	TRBJ1-5	TGTGCCAGCAGTGCCCTATATAGCAATCAGCCCCAGCATTTT	CASSALYSNQPQHF
.	TRBV24-1	TRBD1	TRBJ1-2	TGTGCCACCAGTGATCCCGGACAGGGGAATGGCTACACCTTC	CATSDPGQGNGYTF
.	TRBV30	.	TRBJ1-2	TGTGCCTGGAGTGCGGACAGATATCCTAACTATGGCTACACCTTC	CAWSADRYPNYGYTF
.	TRBV28	TRBD1	TRBJ2-6	TGTGCCAGCAGGGTGACAGGGGCGTCTGGGGCCAACGTCCTGACTTTC	CASRVTGASGANVLTF
.	TRBV5-1	.	TRBJ2-5	TGCGCCAGCAGCTTGGAACGGAGATACCAAGAGACCCAGTACTTC	CASSLERRYQETQYF
.	TRBV5-6	TRBD1	TRBJ2-1	TGTGCCAGCAGCTTGGTACGGACAGGGGACGACAATGAGCAGTTCTTC	CASSLVRTGDDNEQFF
once	TRBV19	TRBD2	TRBJ2-1	TGTGCCAGTAGTATCGCTGCGGGAGGGGACAATGAGCAGTTCTTC	CASSIAAGGDNEQFF
.	TRBV24-1	TRBD1	TRBJ1-5	TGTGCCACCAGTGAGGCAGGACAGGGTAATCAGCCCCAGCATTTT	CATSEAGQGNQPQHF
few	TRBV3-1/TRBV3-2	.	TRBJ1-5	TGTGCCAGCAGCCAAGAAAGGGGCCAGCCCCAGCATTTT	CASSQERGQPQHF
once	TRBV18	TRBD2	TRBJ2-2	TGTGCCAGCTCACCATTCGCTAGCGGGATCGACACCGGGGAGCTGTTTTTT	CASSPFASGIDTGELFF